Detailed here is one T cell receptor beta chain. Using immunoSEQ multiplex PCR, the repertoire was profiled, and TCRdb retains in-frame clones only, with some absent. This sample has 50,000 or so clones; around 90% occur once, and the top ten carry 8.5% to 12%. Each patient experienced a relapse that followed autologous stem cell transplantation, and brentuximab vedotin exposure varied. This sample is part of a study of PD-1 blockade in classical Hodgkin lymphoma. The material sequenced was peripheral blood mononuclear cells (PBMCs), taken before the second cycle of nivolumab. This clonotype originated in a human donor with classical Hodgkin lymphoma.

CDR3 sequence reads: CASSHGRTEAFF. The CDR3 coding sequence is TGTGCCAGCAGCCACGGACGCACTGAAGCTTTCTTT. The rearrangement links TRBV7-9 to TRBJ1-1; D is uncertain. Germline V gene lookup returns CDR1 SEHNR and CDR2 FQNEAQ (reference sequence). This CDR3 contains 12 residues. Trimming cost V 5 bases and J 4 bases, with 8 bases left between them.